The clone carrying this T cell receptor (beta chain) was observed a handful of times. Its matching antigen is unknown. This sample is part of a study of beta chain features in type 1 diabetes. Study-wide points: Patients with Type 1 diabetes showed moderately but significantly shorter TCRB CDR3s in all four CD4+ subsets. Comparison showed that naive, central memory and Treg TCRB repertoires appeared more similar among patients than among healthy donors.

TCRB transcripts that were expressed got sequenced, as all of the isolated RNA had been reverse transcribed. Each sample of naive, central memory or regulatory T cells had, on average, approximately 3.5 million reads. The data were produced by immunoSEQ multiplex PCR, yet TCRdb's version contains in-frame clones alone and is incomplete. The sample has some 240,000 clones; around 16% are singletons. The V segment lost 5 bases and the J segment 0 bases; nucleotides outside the gene matches: 10. CDR1 SEHNR and CDR2 FQNEAQ come from the germline V gene (reference sequence). This CDR3 comprises 17 residues.

The TCR originated in a man aged 25 to 40 with type 1 diabetes. Sequences were obtained from naive CD4+ T cells from blood. The chain combines TRBV7-9 with TRBJ2-3; 8 positions agree with TRBD2. The CDR3 bases are TGTGCCAGCAGCCACTCCGACACTAGCGGTAGCACAGATACGCAGTATTTT. It yields the protein CASSHSDTSGSTDTQYF.